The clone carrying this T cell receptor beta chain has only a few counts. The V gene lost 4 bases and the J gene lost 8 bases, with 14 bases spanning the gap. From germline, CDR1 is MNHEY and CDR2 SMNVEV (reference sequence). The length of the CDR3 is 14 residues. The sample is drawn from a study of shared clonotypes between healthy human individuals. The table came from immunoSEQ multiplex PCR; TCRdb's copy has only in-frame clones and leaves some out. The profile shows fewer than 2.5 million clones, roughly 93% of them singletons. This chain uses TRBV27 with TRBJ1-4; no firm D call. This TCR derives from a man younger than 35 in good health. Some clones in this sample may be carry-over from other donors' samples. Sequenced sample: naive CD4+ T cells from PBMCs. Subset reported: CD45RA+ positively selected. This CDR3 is CASSSHSTREKLFF. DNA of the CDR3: TGTGCCAGCAGTTCCCACTCTACGCGAGAAAAACTGTTTTTT.